What follows are 31 T cell receptor beta chains derived from one specimen sequenced in a study of T cell responses to AZD1222 COVID-19 vaccine. Profiling relied on immunoSEQ multiplex PCR, and the TCRdb table lists in-frame clones only, not all of them. The sample contains about 110,000 clones, under 95% of which appear only once. Sequencing used peripheral blood, obtained on day 0 of AZD1222 vaccination. All receptors come from an adult in good health.

This clone was detected only a few times. The J gene is TRBJ2-1, the V gene TRBV5-1; 7 nucleotides line up with TRBD1. Trimming removed 0 bases from V and 8 bases from J; junction bases left unmatched: 8. The CDR3 has 15 residues. In germline, CDR1 is SGHRS, CDR2 YFSETQ. CDR3 nucleotide sequence: TGCGCCAGCAGCTTGGAAGGGGGCGAGCGCCATGAGCAGTTCTTC. This translates into CASSLEGGERHEQFF.

The J gene is TRBJ1-3, the V gene TRBV3-1 (or the pseudogene TRBV3-2), with D unresolved. The CDR3 spans 13 residues. The germline V gene has CDR1 LGHDT and CDR2 YNNKEL (reference sequence). The V gene lost 0 bases and the J gene lost 7 bases, with 7 bases spanning the gap. The CDR3 here is CASSQESGNTIYF. The CDR3 DNA sequence: TGTGCCAGCAGCCAAGAATCGGGCAACACCATATATTTT.

The chain combines TRBV10-3 with TRBJ2-2; a weak D match, TRBD1 (5 bases). CDR3 length equals 14 residues. Germline V gene lookup returns CDR1 ENHRY and CDR2 SYGVKD. V was trimmed by 5 bases and J by 3 bases, leaving 10 bases between them. CDR3 in amino acids: CAISRDRDTGELFF. The CDR3 coding sequence is TGTGCCATCAGTCGTGACAGAGACACCGGGGAGCTGTTTTTT.

The chain recombines TRBV9 with TRBJ2-6, with D unclear. Germline V gives CDR1 SGDLS, CDR2 YYNGEE. The CDR3 contains 15 residues. The V gene lost 4 bases and the J gene lost 0 bases, with 8 bases spanning the gap. As DNA, the CDR3 is TGTGCCAGCAGCCTTGGACGCTCTGGGGCCAACGTCCTGACTTTC. Its translation is CASSLGRSGANVLTF.

The rearrangement uses TRBV6-5 and TRBJ1-4, with 10 bases aligning to TRBD1. CDR1 and CDR2 from the germline V gene are MNHEY and SVGAGI. Germline trimming cut 6 bases from V and 8 bases from J; bases unmatched to any gene: 6. This CDR3 contains 14 residues. As DNA, the CDR3 is TGTGCCAGCAGCCCCGGGACAGGGGTCGAAAAACTGTTTTTT. Amino acid sequence: CASSPGTGVEKLFF.

The J gene is TRBJ2-5, the V gene TRBV13; D is undetermined. In germline, CDR1 is PRHDT, CDR2 FYEKMQ (reference sequence). The CDR3 is made up of 14 amino acids. Deletions cut 1 base from V and 1 base from J, with 7 bases between. The CDR3: CASSLVRTQETQYF. CDR3 DNA: TGTGCCAGCAGCTTAGTAAGAACCCAAGAGACCCAGTACTTC.

This chain links TRBV29-1 with TRBJ2-7, with TRBD1 matching over 7 bases. The germline CDR1 and CDR2 sequences are SQVTM and ANQGSEA. The CDR3 sequence is 13 residues long. V trimming: 1 base; J trimming: 3 bases; junction bases outside the gene matches: 3. The CDR3 DNA is TGCAGCGTTGAAGGACAGGGAGTCTACGAGCAGTACTTC. Translating it yields CSVEGQGVYEQYF.

Regarding this clone: Other DNA variants within this sample encode the same CDR3. V is TRBV5-1 and J is TRBJ2-5, with no clear D. The V and J ends lost 0 bases and 5 bases respectively, with 5 bases between them. The CDR3 extends over 12 amino acids. Germline V gives CDR1 SGHRS, CDR2 YFSETQ. The chain's CDR3 is CASSLAGETQYF. In nucleotides, the CDR3 is TGCGCCAGCAGCTTGGCTGGGGAGACCCAGTACTTC.

The CDR3 protein is CASSLGGLKRETQYF. Here the CDR3 DNA reads TGTGCCAGCAGCCTGGGGGGGCTAAAGAGAGAGACCCAGTACTTC. V is TRBV14 and J is TRBJ2-5; tentative D call: TRBD2 (7 bases). V was shortened by 4 bases and J by 4 bases, with 16 bases between the two germline ends. CDR1 and CDR2 (germline): SGHDN, FVKESK. This CDR3 is built from 15 residues.

The V gene is TRBV11-2, the J gene TRBJ2-5; 13 nucleotides align to TRBD2. The CDR3 length is 17 residues. The germline V gene encodes CDR1 SGHAT and CDR2 FQNNGV. Germline trimming cut 7 bases from V and 5 bases from J; bases unmatched to any gene: 13. For the CDR3, the DNA is TGTGCCAGCACCCAACTAGCGGGGGGGCCTAGTACCGAGACCCAGTACTTC. Encoded protein: CASTQLAGGPSTETQYF.

This rearrangement joins TRBV12-3 or TRBV12-4 to TRBJ2-7, with D perhaps assigned TRBD1 or TRBD2 (5 bases each). The V end lost 8 bases, the J end lost 4 bases, and 15 bases lay between the germline ends. CDR3 length: 13 amino acids. CDR3 nucleotides: TGTGCCAGCGGCTTCTGGGGACCGTACGAGCAGTACTTC. This codes for CASGFWGPYEQYF.

The V and J genes are TRBV11-3 and TRBJ2-3, with 9 bases lining up with TRBD2. J lost 2 bases, V lost 3 bases, and 6 bases had no gene match. This CDR3 spans 16 amino acids. Germline CDR1 is SGHNT and CDR2 is YENEEA. This CDR3 is CASSLTGTSFTDTQYF. The CDR3 DNA follows: TGTGCCAGCAGCTTGACCGGGACTAGCTTCACAGATACGCAGTATTTT. Based on the CDR3 plus reference TRBV11-3 and TRBJ2-3, the full variable domain is EAGVVQSPRYKIIEKKQPVAFWCNPISGHNTLYWYLQNLGQGPELLIRYENEEAVDDSQLPKDRFSAERLKGVDSTLKIQPAELGDSAVYLCASSLTGTSFTDTQYFGPGTRLTVL.

This clone was seen only a few times. The chain joins TRBV30 to TRBJ2-2; 9 bases align to TRBD1. Germline V gene lookup returns CDR1 GTSNPN and CDR2 SVGIG (reference sequence). The CDR3 totals 13 residues. Trimming cost V 3 bases and J 4 bases; bases outside gene matches: 0. The DNA for the CDR3 is TGTGCCTGGAGGACAGGGGGCACCGGGGAGCTGTTTTTT. Translated: CAWRTGGTGELFF.

The rearrangement links TRBV19 to TRBJ2-2; 7 bases line up with TRBD1. After removal of 4 bases from V and 1 base from J, the junction contained 6 bases not matched to a gene. The CDR3 loop spans 16 amino acids. The V gene's germline CDR1 is LNHDA and CDR2 SQIVND (reference sequence). CDR3 sequence (DNA): TGTGCCAGTAGTAGTGCTTGGACAGGGAACACCGGGGAGCTGTTTTTT. Translation gives CASSSAWTGNTGELFF.

This sequence joins TRBV6-2 or TRBV6-3 and TRBJ2-1; D unresolved. This CDR3 has 11 amino acids. V was cut by 3 bases and J by 13 bases, with 10 bases left in between. The germline V gene has CDR1 MNHEY and CDR2 SVGEGT. In DNA form, the CDR3 reads TGTGCCAGCAGTTATGAGGAGAAACAGTTCTTC. This translates into CASSYEEKQFF.

This chain connects TRBV5-6 to TRBJ1-3, with D possibly TRBD1 on 5 matching bases. The CDR3 has 15 residues. Germline V gene lookup returns CDR1 SGHDT and CDR2 YYEEEE. Trimming removed 4 bases from V and 6 bases from J, with 17 bases in between. The CDR3: CASSLRELSVNTIYF. The CDR3 nucleotides are TGTGCCAGCAGCCTCAGGGAGTTGTCAGTAAACACCATATATTTT.

V and J are TRBV7-2 and TRBJ1-1, with 7 bases identical to TRBD1. The germline gives CDR1 SGHTA, CDR2 FQGNSA. This CDR3 has 15 residues. V lost 4 bases and J lost 0; bases outside the gene matches: 5. CDR3 protein: CASSSQQGLNTEAFF. The CDR3 DNA is TGTGCCAGCAGCTCTCAACAGGGGCTGAACACTGAAGCTTTCTTT.

V gene TRBV5-1 combines with J gene TRBJ1-3; TRBD1 matches at 8 bases. The germline V gene has CDR1 SGHRS and CDR2 YFSETQ. V gave up 3 bases and J gave up 0 bases; unmatched junction bases: 14. The CDR3 is made up of 19 amino acids. Here the CDR3 reads CASSSIPRQGPASGNTIYF. The CDR3 DNA is TGCGCCAGCAGCTCGATACCTCGACAGGGGCCCGCCTCTGGAAACACCATATATTTT.

The genes are TRBV7-2 and TRBJ1-1, with 10 bases that match TRBD1. The trim removed 5 bases at V and 5 bases at J, leaving 8 bases unmatched. Germline values: CDR1 SGHTA, CDR2 FQGNSA. The CDR3 consists of 15 residues. DNA of the CDR3: TGTGCCAGCAGCCCCTGGACAGGGGGGACAACTGAAGCTTTCTTT. Its translation: CASSPWTGGTTEAFF.

This chain uses TRBV3-1 (or the pseudogene TRBV3-2) with TRBJ1-1; 12 nucleotides line up with TRBD1. In germline, CDR1 is LGHDT, CDR2 YNNKEL (reference sequence). With V trimmed by 4 bases and J by 1 base, 7 bases remained unmatched. The CDR3 extends over 17 amino acids. CDR3 nucleotides: TGTGCCAGCAGCCCCCGGGACAGGGGGCTTTCGAACACTGAAGCTTTCTTT. As protein: CASSPRDRGLSNTEAFF.

The chain carries TRBV11-2 and TRBJ2-7; 11 bases are a match to TRBD1. Germline V CDR1 and CDR2: SGHAT, FQNNGV. The CDR3 sequence is 17 residues long. V shed 3 bases and J 7 bases; nucleotides not matched to a gene: 14. The CDR3 nucleotides are TGTGCCAGCAGCTTCGGGTTAACCGGGACAGGGGGGGATGAGCAGTACTTC. It specifies CASSFGLTGTGGDEQYF.

This clone came up once. Distinct nucleotide sequences in the sample also encode this CDR3. The gene calls are TRBV11-3 and TRBJ1-2, with D perhaps matching TRBD1 (5 bases). V gave up 5 bases and J gave up 6 bases, with 10 bases separating them. Per the germline V gene, CDR1 is SGHNT and CDR2 is YENEEA. CDR3 size: 12 residues. The CDR3 is CASSLRGNGYTF. DNA for the CDR3: TGTGCCAGCAGCCTGAGGGGAAATGGCTACACCTTC. The full variable domain, with the rest looked up from reference TRBV11-3 and TRBJ1-2, is EAGVVQSPRYKIIEKKQPVAFWCNPISGHNTLYWYLQNLGQGPELLIRYENEEAVDDSQLPKDRFSAERLKGVDSTLKIQPAELGDSAVYLCASSLRGNGYTFGSGTRLTVV.

The CDR3 reads CASSLGQGVQGYTF. In nucleotides, the CDR3 is TGCGCCAGCAGCTTGGGACAGGGGGTGCAGGGCTACACCTTC. The V and J genes are TRBV5-1 and TRBJ1-2; 9 nucleotides match TRBD1. V lost 0 bases to trimming and J lost 8 bases; unmatched junction nucleotides: 5. The CDR3 consists of 14 residues. Germline V lookup: CDR1 SGHRS, CDR2 YFSETQ.

The chain has TRBV7-3 and TRBJ2-1; TRBD1 might be the D (6 bases). Germline values: CDR1 SGHTA, CDR2 FQGTGA. This CDR3 has 16 amino acids. V was clipped by 1 base and J by 3 bases, with 13 bases between them. CDR3 residues: CASSLIRGNGYNEQFF. As DNA, the CDR3 is TGTGCCAGCAGCTTAATCAGGGGCAACGGCTACAATGAGCAGTTCTTC.

J is TRBJ1-4 and V is TRBV19; D may be TRBD1 (5 bases). CDR1 and CDR2 (germline): LNHDA, SQIVND (reference sequence). There are 16 residues in the CDR3. V lost 5 bases, J lost 6 bases, and 19 bases lay in between. The chain's CDR3 is CASSPRRTTKDEKLFF. Written as DNA, the CDR3 is TGTGCCAGTAGTCCCCGCCGGACAACTAAGGATGAAAAACTGTTTTTT.

The V and J genes are TRBV11-3 and TRBJ1-1; tentative D call: TRBD1 (5 bases). Germline assignment: CDR1 SGHNT and CDR2 YENEEA. V was pared by 4 bases and J by 0 bases, with 15 bases between. The CDR3 has 16 amino acids. In nucleotides, the CDR3 is TGTGCCAGCAGCTCAGGCTTCGGGACGGTGAACACTGAAGCTTTCTTT. Translating it yields CASSSGFGTVNTEAFF.

The chain uses TRBV19 and TRBJ2-7, with 8 bases identical to TRBD1. The J segment lost 3 bases and the V segment lost 9 bases, leaving 7 bases of the junction unmatched. The germline V gene has CDR1 LNHDA and CDR2 SQIVND (reference sequence). The CDR3 consists of 13 residues. CDR3 nucleotides: TGTGCCAGCGCACAGGGGGTCCACTACGAGCAGTACTTC. Translating it yields CASAQGVHYEQYF.

V usage is TRBV5-6 and J usage is TRBJ2-5; TRBD1 agrees at 9 bases. The V and J ends lost 4 bases and 5 bases, in that order; junction bases with no gene match: 3. The CDR3 is made up of 13 amino acids. Germline lookup yields CDR1 SGHDT and CDR2 YYEEEE. The DNA of the CDR3 is TGTGCCAGCAGCAAGACAGGGGGGGAGACCCAGTACTTC. Translating it yields CASSKTGGETQYF.

Comment on this clone: This sample also contains other DNA sequences that code for the same CDR3. The V and J genes are TRBV9 and TRBJ1-2; D remains ambiguous. V was shortened by 0 bases and J by 1 base, with 7 bases between the two germline ends. The CDR3 has 14 residues. Germline assignment: CDR1 SGDLS and CDR2 YYNGEE. The CDR3 DNA follows: TGTGCCAGCAGCGTAGGTCAGGATAACTATGGCTACACCTTC. This translates into CASSVGQDNYGYTF.

The chain is built from TRBV9 and TRBJ1-4; maybe TRBD1 (6 bases). The CDR3 runs 13 residues. V lost 5 bases and J 6 bases, leaving 11 bases between the germline ends. Germline V gene sequence: CDR1 SGDLS, CDR2 YYNGEE. CDR3 loop: CASSQGPDEKLFF. CDR3 DNA sequence: TGTGCCAGCAGTCAGGGGCCGGATGAAAAACTGTTTTTT.

This chain links TRBV6-5 with TRBJ2-1; TRBD1 aligns across 9 bases. V dropped 11 bases and J dropped 5; count of bases not matched to a gene: 10. CDR3 length: 14 residues. Per the germline V gene, CDR1 is MNHEY and CDR2 is SVGAGI. For the CDR3, the DNA is TGTGCCTCCTCGGGGACAGGGAGAGACAATGAGCAGTTCTTC. Translated: CASSGTGRDNEQFF.